This TCR beta chain came from a study of T-cell memory formation after mild COVID-19. 5'RACE with constant-segment primers yielded barcoded, UMI-tagged TCR alpha and TCR beta cDNA libraries. TCRdb reprocessed the 5' RACE reads with MiXCR, giving one entry per CDR3 protein. The repertoire consists of under 250,000 distinct CDR3 sequences, with 10% occurring once and the leading ten covering approximately 3%. This clonotype was counted ten times or more. The CDR3 totals 15 residues. Trimming cost V 1 base and J 3 bases, with 12 bases left between them. The V gene's germline CDR1 is MGHRA and CDR2 YSYEKL.

This sequence was found in a man younger than 35 who had mild COVID-19 (a few samples of this study predate the infection). Cell type and time point are not known. The rearrangement uses TRBV4-1 and TRBJ2-5, with D perhaps matching TRBD2 (5 bases). The sequenced sample consisted of PBMCs or a T cell subset sorted from them (not recorded which). The CDR3 reads CASSQVGDGKETQYF. In DNA form, the CDR3 reads TGCGCCAGCAGCCAAGTCGGGGATGGGAAAGAGACCCAGTACTTC.